The clone carrying this TCR beta chain was picked up many times. Treatment defined: oral pan-JAK inhibitor, 5-10 mg twice daily. CDR3 length: 13 residues. The germline V gene encodes CDR1 SNHLY and CDR2 FYNNEI. V gave up 4 bases and J gave up 7 bases, with 13 bases separating them. These data belong to a study of CD8+ T cells in alopecia areata. Turning to the study itself: Treated patients swallowed 5 to 10 mg of oral tofacitinib twice daily.

cDNA prepared by RNA extraction and subsequent reverse transcription served as the template for sequencing. The method was immunoSEQ multiplex PCR; TCRdb's version includes in-frame clones alone and lacks a portion of them. Of roughly 200,000 clones listed, 45% to 75% are singletons. The sequence was obtained from a human donor with alopecia areata. This specimen was CD4+ T cells sorted from blood, taken at week 4, from a patient treated with tofacitinib. The rearrangement joins TRBV2 to TRBJ2-5, with D unclear. Here the CDR3 reads CASSAHPGGTQYF. The CDR3 DNA sequence: TGTGCCAGCAGTGCCCACCCCGGTGGGACCCAGTACTTC.